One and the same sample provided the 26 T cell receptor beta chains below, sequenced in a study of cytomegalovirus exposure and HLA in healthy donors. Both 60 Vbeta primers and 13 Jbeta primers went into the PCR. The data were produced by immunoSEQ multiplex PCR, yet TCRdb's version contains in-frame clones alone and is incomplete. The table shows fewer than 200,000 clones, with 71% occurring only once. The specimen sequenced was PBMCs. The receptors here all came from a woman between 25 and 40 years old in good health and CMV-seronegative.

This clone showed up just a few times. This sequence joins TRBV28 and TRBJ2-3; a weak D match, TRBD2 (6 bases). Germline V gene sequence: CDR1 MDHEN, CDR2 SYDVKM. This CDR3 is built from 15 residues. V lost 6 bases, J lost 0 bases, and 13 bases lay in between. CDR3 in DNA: TGTGCCAGCAGACCAGGGACTTCTAGCACAGATACGCAGTATTTT. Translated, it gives CASRPGTSSTDTQYF.

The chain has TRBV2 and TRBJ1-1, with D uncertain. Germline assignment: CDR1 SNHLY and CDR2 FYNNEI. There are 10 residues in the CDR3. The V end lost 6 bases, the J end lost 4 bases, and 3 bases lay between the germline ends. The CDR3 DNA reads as TGTGCCAGCAGGGCCACTGAAGCTTTCTTT. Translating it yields CASRATEAFF.

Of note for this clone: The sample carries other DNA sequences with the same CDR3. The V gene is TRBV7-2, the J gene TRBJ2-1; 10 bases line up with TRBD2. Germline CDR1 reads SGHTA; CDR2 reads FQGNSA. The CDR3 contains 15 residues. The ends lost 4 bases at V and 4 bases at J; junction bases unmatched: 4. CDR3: CASSSTSGIYNEQFF. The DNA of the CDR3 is TGTGCCAGCAGCTCTACTAGCGGGATATACAATGAGCAGTTCTTC.

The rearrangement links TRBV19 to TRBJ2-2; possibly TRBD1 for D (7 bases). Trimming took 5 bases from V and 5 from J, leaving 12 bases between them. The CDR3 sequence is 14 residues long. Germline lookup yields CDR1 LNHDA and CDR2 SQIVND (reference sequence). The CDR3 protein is CASSAGQKTGELFF. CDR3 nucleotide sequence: TGTGCCAGTAGTGCGGGACAGAAGACCGGGGAGCTGTTTTTT.

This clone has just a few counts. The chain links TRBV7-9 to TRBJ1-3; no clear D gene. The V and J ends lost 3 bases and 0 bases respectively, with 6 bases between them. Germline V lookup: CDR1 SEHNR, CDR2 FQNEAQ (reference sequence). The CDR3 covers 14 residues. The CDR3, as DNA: TGTGCCAGCAGCTTTGAGAACTCTGGAAACACCATATATTTT. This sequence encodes CASSFENSGNTIYF.

CDR3 residues: CASNPNRGGDEQYF. The CDR3 DNA is TGTGCCAGCAATCCGAACAGGGGAGGCGACGAGCAGTACTTC. The J gene is TRBJ2-7, the V gene TRBV2; possibly TRBD1 for D (7 bases). This CDR3 has 14 amino acids. Per the germline V gene, CDR1 is SNHLY and CDR2 is FYNNEI. V was clipped by 7 bases and J by 5 bases, with 18 bases between them.

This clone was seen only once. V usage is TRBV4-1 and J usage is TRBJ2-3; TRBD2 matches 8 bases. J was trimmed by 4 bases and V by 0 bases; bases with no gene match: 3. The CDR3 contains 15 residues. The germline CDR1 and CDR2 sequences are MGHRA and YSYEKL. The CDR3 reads CASSQERGDSDTQYF. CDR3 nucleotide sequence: TGCGCCAGCAGCCAAGAGCGGGGGGACTCAGATACGCAGTATTTT.

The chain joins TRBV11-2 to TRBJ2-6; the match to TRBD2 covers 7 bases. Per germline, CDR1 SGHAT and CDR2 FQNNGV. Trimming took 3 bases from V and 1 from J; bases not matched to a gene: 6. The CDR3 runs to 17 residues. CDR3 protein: CASSLGGSGSGANVLTF. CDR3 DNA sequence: TGTGCCAGCAGCTTGGGGGGGAGCGGGTCTGGGGCCAACGTCCTGACTTTC.

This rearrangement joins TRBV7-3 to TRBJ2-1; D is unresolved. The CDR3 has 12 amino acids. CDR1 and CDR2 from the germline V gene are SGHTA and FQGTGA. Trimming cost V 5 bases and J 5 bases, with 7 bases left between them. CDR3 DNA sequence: TGTGCCAGCAGCGACATAGACAATGAGCAGTTCTTC. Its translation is CASSDIDNEQFF.

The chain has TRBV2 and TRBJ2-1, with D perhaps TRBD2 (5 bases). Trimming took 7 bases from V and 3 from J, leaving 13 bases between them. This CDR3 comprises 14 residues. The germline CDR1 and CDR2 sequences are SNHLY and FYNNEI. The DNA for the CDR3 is TGTGCCAGCAACGGGCTAGCTCGCTACAATGAGCAGTTCTTC. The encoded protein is CASNGLARYNEQFF. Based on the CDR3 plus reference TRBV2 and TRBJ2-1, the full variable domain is EPEVTQTPSHQVTQMGQEVILRCVPISNHLYFYWYRQILGQKVEFLVSFYNNEISEKSEIFDDQFSVERPDGSNFTLKIRSTKLEDSAMYFCASNGLARYNEQFFGPGTRLTVL.

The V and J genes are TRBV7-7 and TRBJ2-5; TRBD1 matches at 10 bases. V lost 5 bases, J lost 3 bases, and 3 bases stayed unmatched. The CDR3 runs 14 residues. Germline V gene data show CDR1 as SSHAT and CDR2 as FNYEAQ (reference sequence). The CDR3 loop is CASSTGTGEETQYF. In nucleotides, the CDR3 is TGTGCCAGCAGCACCGGGACAGGGGAAGAGACCCAGTACTTC.

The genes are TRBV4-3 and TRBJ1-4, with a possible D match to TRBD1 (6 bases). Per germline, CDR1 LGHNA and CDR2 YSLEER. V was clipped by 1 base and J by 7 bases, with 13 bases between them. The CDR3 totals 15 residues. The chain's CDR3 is CASSQGSARGEKLFF. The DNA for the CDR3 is TGCGCCAGCAGCCAAGGATCAGCCAGGGGTGAAAAACTGTTTTTT.

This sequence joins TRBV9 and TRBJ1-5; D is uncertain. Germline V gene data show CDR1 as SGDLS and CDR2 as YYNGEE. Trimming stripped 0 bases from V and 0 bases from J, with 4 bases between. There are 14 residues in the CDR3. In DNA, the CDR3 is TGTGCCAGCAGCGTAGGCTATAGCAATCAGCCCCAGCATTTT. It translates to CASSVGYSNQPQHF. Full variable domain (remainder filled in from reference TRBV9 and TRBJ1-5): DSGVTQTPKHLITATGQRVTLRCSPRSGDLSVYWYQQSLDQGLQFLIQYYNGEERAKGNILERFSAQQFPDLHSELNLSSLELGDSALYFCASSVGYSNQPQHFGDGTRLSIL.

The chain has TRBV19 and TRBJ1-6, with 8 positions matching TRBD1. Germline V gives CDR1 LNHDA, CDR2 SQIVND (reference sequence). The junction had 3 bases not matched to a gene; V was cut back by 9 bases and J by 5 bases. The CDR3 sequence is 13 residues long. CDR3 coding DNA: TGTGCCAGCAAGGACAGGGATAATTCACCCCTCCACTTT. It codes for CASKDRDNSPLHF.

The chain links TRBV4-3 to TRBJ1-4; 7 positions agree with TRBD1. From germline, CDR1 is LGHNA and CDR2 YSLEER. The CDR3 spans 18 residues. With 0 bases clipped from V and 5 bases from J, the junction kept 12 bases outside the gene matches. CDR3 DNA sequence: TGCGCCAGCAGCCAAGAGGAAGGGACAGTTAGGATAAATGAAAAACTGTTTTTT. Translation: CASSQEEGTVRINEKLFF.

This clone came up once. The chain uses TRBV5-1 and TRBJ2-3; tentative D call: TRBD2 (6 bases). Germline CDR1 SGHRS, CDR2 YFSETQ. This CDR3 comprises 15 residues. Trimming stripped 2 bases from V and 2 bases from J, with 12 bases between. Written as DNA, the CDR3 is TGCGCCAGCAGCTTTTCTAGCGCCCTCACAGATACGCAGTATTTT. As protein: CASSFSSALTDTQYF.

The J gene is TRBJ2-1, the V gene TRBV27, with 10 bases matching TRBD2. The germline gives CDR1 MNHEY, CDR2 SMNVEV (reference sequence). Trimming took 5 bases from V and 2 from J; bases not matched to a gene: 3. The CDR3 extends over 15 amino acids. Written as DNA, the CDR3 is TGTGCCAGCAGTCCAGGACTAGCGGCCTACAATGAGCAGTTCTTC. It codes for CASSPGLAAYNEQFF.

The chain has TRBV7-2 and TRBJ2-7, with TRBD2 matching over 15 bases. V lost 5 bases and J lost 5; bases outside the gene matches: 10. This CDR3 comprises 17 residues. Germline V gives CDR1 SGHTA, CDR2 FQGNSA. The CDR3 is CASSKRTSGGAFDEQYF. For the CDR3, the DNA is TGTGCCAGCAGCAAGAGGACTAGCGGGGGGGCGTTCGACGAGCAGTACTTC.

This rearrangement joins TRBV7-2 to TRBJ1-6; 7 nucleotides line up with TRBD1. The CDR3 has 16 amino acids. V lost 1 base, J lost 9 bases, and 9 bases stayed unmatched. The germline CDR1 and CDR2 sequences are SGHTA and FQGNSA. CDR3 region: CASSLEAGGYGSPLHF. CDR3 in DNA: TGTGCCAGCAGCTTAGAGGCAGGGGGGTATGGTTCACCCCTCCACTTT.

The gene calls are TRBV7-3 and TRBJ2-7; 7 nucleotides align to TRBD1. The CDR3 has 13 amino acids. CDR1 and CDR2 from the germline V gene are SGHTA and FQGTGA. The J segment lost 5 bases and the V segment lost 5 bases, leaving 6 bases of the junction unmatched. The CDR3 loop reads CASSLTGVNEQYF. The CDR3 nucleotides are TGTGCCAGCAGCCTTACAGGGGTCAACGAGCAGTACTTC.

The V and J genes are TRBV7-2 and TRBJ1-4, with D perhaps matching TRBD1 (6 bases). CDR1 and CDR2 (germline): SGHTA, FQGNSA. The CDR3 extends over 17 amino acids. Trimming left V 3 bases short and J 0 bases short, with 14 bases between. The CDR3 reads CASSLWTVPTTNEKLFF. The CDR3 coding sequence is TGTGCCAGCAGCTTGTGGACAGTACCAACAACTAATGAAAAACTGTTTTTT. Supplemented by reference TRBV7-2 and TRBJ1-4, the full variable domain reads GAGVSQSPSNKVTEKGKDVELRCDPISGHTALYWYRQSLGQGLEFLIYFQGNSAPDKSGLPSDRFSAERTGGSVSTLTIQRTQQEDSAVYLCASSLWTVPTTNEKLFFGSGTQLSVL.

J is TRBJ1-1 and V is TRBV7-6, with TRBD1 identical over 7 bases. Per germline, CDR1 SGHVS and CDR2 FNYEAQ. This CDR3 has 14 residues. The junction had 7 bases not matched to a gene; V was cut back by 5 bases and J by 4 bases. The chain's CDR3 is CASSQRQGTTEAFF. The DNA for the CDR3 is TGTGCCAGCAGCCAAAGACAGGGAACCACTGAAGCTTTCTTT.

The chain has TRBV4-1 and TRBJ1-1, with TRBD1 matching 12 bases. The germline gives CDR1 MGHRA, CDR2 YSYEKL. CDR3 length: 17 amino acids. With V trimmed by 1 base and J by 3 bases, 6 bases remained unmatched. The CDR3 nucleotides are TGCGCCAGCAGCCAAGTCGGGACAGGGGGCAGTCACACTGAAGCTTTCTTT. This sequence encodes CASSQVGTGGSHTEAFF.

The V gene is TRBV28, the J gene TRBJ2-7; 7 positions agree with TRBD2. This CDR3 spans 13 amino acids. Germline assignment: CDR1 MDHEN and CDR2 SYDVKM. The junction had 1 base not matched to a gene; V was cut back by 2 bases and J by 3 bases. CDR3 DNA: TGTGCCAGCAGTTTAAGCGGGATCTACGAGCAGTACTTC. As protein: CASSLSGIYEQYF.

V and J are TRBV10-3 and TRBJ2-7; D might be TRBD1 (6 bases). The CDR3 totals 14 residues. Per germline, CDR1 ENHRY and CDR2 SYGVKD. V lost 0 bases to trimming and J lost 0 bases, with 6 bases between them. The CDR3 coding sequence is TGTGCCATCAGTGAGTCAGGGGGCTCCTACGAGCAGTACTTC. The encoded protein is CAISESGGSYEQYF.

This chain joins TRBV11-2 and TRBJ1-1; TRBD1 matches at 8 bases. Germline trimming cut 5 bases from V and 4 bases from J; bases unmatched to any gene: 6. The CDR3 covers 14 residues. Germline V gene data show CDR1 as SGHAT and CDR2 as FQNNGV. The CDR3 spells CASSRTGTGTEAFF. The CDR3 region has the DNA TGTGCCAGCAGCAGGACAGGGACGGGCACTGAAGCTTTCTTT.